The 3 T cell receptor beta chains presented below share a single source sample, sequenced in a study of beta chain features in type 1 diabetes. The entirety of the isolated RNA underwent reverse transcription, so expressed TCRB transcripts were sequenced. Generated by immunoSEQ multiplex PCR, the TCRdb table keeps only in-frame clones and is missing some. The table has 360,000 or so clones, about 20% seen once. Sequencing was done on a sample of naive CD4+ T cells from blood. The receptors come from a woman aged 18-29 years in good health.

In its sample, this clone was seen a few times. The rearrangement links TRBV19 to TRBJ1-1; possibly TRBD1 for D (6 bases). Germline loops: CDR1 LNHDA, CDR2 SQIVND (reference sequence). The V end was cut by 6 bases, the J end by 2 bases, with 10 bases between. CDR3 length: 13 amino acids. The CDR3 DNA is TGTGCCAGTAGAAGACAGGCAAACACTGAAGCTTTCTTT. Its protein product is CASRRQANTEAFF.

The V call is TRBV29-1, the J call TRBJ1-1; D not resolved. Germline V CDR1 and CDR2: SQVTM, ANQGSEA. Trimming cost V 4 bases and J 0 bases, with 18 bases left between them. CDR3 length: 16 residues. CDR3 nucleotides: TGCAGCGTTGGGACCGATGCGGGTAGCATGAACACTGAAGCTTTCTTT. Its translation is CSVGTDAGSMNTEAFF.

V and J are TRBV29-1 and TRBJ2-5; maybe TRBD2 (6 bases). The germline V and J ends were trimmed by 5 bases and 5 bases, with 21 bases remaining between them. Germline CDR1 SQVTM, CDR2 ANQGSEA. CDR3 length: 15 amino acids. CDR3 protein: CSVRRSASEGETQYF. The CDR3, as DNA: TGCAGCGTTCGACGTAGCGCCTCGGAGGGGGAGACCCAGTACTTC.